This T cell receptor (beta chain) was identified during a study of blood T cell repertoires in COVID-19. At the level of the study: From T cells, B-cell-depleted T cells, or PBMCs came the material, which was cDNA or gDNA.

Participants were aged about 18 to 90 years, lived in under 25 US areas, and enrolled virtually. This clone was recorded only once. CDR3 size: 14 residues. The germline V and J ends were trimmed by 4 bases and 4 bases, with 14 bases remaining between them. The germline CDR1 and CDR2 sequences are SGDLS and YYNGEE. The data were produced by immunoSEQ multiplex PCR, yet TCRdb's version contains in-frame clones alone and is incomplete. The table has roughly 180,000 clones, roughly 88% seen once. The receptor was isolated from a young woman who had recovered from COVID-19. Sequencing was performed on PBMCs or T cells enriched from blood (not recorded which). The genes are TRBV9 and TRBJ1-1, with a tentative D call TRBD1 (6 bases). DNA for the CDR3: TGTGCCAGCAGCTACTCCACAGGGATCACTGAAGCTTTCTTT. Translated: CASSYSTGITEAFF.